Below are 2 T cell receptor beta chains sequenced from a single sample in a study of blood T cell repertoires in COVID-19. Sequencing used immunoSEQ multiplex PCR; TCRdb keeps in-frame clones, though not all of them. The repertoire holds about 41,000 clones, with 65% to 85% as singletons. The sequenced sample was peripheral blood. The receptors come from an elderly woman with active or convalescent COVID-19.

V is TRBV5-6 and J is TRBJ1-6; 7 nucleotides match TRBD1. Germline V CDR1 and CDR2: SGHDT, YYEEEE. The CDR3 extends over 18 amino acids. J was trimmed by 3 bases and V by 4 bases; bases with no gene match: 13. CDR3 residues: CASSRRKVGGYYNSPLHF. The CDR3 DNA reads as TGTGCCAGCAGCCGCAGGAAGGTAGGGGGCTACTATAATTCACCCCTCCACTTT.

The rearrangement uses TRBV19 and TRBJ1-3, with a weak D call TRBD1 (5 bases). The CDR3 totals 15 residues. Trimming took 4 bases from V and 0 from J, leaving 10 bases between them. Germline CDR1 and CDR2: LNHDA and SQIVND (reference sequence). CDR3: CASSTRQLSGNTIYF. The CDR3 DNA reads TGTGCCAGTAGTACGAGACAGCTCTCTGGAAACACCATATATTTT. The full variable domain, rest sourced from reference TRBV19 and TRBJ1-3, is DGGITQSPKYLFRKEGQNVTLSCEQNLNHDAMYWYRQDPGQGLRLIYYSQIVNDFQKGDIAEGYSVSREKKESFPLTVTSAQKNPTAFYLCASSTRQLSGNTIYFGEGSWLTVV.